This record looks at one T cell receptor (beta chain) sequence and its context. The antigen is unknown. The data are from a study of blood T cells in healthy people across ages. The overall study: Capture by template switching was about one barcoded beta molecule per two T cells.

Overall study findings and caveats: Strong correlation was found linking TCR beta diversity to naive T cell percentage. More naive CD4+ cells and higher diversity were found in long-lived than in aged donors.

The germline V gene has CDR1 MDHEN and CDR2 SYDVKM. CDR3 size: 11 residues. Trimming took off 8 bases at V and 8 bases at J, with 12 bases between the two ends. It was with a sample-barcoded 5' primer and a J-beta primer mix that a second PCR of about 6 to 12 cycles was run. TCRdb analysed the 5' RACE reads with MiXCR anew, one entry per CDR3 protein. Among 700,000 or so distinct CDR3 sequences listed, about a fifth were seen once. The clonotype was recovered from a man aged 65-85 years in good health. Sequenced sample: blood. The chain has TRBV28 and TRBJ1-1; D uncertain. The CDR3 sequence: CASSQTPEAFF. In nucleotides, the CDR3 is TGTGCCAGCTCCCAAACACCGGAAGCTTTCTTT. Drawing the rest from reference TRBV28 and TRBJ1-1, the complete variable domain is DVKVTQSSRYLVKRTGEKVFLECVQDMDHENMFWYRQDPGLGLRLIYFSYDVKMKEKGDIPEGYSVSREKKERFSLILESASTNQTSMYLCASSQTPEAFFGQGTRLTVV.